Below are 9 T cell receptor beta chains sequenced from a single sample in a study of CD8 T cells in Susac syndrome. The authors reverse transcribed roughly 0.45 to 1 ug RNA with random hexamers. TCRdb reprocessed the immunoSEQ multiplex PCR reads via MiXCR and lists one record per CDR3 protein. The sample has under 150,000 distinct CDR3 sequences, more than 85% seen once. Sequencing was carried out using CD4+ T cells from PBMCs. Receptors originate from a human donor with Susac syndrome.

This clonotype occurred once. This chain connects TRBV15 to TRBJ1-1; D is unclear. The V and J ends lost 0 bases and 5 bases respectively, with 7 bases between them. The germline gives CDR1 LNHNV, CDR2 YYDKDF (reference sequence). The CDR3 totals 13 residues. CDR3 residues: CATSRDPTTEAFF. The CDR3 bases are TGTGCCACCAGCAGAGATCCTACGACTGAAGCTTTCTTT.

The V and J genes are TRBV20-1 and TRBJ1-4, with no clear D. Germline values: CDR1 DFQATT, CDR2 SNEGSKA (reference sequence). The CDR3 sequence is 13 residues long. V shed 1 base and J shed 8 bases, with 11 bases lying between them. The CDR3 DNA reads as TGCAGTGCTAGAGGCGAGGTAACGGAAAAACTGTTTTTT. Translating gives CSARGEVTEKLFF.

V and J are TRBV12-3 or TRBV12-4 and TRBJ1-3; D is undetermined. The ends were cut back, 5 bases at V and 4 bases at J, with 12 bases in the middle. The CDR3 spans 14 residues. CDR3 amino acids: CASSLTRRGNTIYF. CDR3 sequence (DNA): TGTGCCAGCAGTCTCACCAGAAGGGGAAACACCATATATTTT.

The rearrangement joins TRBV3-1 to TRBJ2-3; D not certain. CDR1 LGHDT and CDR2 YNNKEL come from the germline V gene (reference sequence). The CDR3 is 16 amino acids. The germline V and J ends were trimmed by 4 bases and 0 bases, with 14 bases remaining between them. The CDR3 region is CASSPRMRASTDTQYF. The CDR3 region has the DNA TGTGCCAGCAGCCCGAGGATGCGTGCTAGCACAGATACGCAGTATTTT.

CDR3 sequence: CSGLRQQDQETQYF. The CDR3 DNA is TGCAGTGGATTGCGGCAGCAGGACCAAGAGACCCAGTACTTC. This chain joins TRBV20-1 and TRBJ2-5; no clear D. Trimming shortened V by 7 bases and J by 0 bases, and 15 bases separated the two germline ends. CDR3 size: 14 residues. The V gene's germline CDR1 is DFQATT and CDR2 SNEGSKA (reference sequence).

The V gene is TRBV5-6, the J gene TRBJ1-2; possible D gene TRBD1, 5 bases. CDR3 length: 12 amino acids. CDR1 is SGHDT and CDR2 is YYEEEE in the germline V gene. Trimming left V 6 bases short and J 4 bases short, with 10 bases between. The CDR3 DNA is TGTGCCAGCATGGGGGACCCCTATGGCTACACCTTC. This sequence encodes CASMGDPYGYTF.

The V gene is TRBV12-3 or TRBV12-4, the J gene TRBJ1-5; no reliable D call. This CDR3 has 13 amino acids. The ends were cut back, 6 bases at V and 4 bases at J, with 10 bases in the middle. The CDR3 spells CASSRRENQPQHF. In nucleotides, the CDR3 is TGTGCCAGCAGCCGACGGGAGAATCAGCCCCAGCATTTT.

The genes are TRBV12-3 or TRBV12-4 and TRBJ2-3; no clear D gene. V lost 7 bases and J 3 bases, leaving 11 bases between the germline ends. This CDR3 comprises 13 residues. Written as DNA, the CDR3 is TGTGCCAGCAACCAGTTCCGGACAGATACGCAGTATTTT. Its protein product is CASNQFRTDTQYF.

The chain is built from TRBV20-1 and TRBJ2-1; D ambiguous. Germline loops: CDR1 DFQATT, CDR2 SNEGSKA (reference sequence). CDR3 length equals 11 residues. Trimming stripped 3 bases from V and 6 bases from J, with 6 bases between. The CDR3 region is CSASKANEQFF. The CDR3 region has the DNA TGCAGTGCTAGTAAGGCCAATGAGCAGTTCTTC.